This TCR beta chain was recorded in a study of cytomegalovirus exposure and HLA in healthy donors. Trimming at V came to 1 base and at J to 6 bases, leaving 12 bases not matched to a gene. Germline CDR1 is MGHRA and CDR2 is YSYEKL. CDR3 length: 18 residues. In the PCR, 60 Vbeta and 13 Jbeta primers were used. The data were produced by immunoSEQ multiplex PCR, yet TCRdb's version contains in-frame clones alone and is incomplete. The sample records under 200,000 clones, about 13% being singletons. This clone was counted only a few times. V gene TRBV4-1 combines with J gene TRBJ1-5; the match to TRBD1 covers 10 bases. The sequenced material came from PBMCs. This sequence originates from a man aged 50 or older in good health and CMV-seropositive. CDR3: CASSQGDPGTGVGQPQHF. The CDR3, as DNA: TGCGCCAGCAGCCAAGGGGACCCCGGGACAGGGGTAGGTCAGCCCCAGCATTTT.